This T cell receptor (beta chain) was documented in a study of blood T cell repertoires in COVID-19. Study context: Samples of COVID-19 (acute and convalescent) were obtained from the United States, Italy and Spain.

Only in-frame clones appear in the TCRdb table, and some are missing; sequencing was by immunoSEQ multiplex PCR. The table records about 140,000 clones, around 87% of them present only once. Cohort 3 donors were reported recovered after two negative PCRs, clearance, or symptom resolution. The V and J ends lost 1 base and 9 bases, in that order; junction bases with no gene match: 6. The CDR3 sequence is 14 residues long. Germline V gives CDR1 SGDLS, CDR2 YYNGEE. This clone was seen a single time. The chain carries TRBV9 and TRBJ2-1; 8 bases are a match to TRBD2. This clonotype originated in a man in his 60s who had recovered from COVID-19. Specimen: PBMCs or T cells enriched from blood (not recorded which). The CDR3 DNA is TGTGCCAGCAGCGTATTTCGGGGGGGCAGTGAGCAGTTCTTC. Protein sequence: CASSVFRGGSEQFF. Variable domain in full (rest from reference TRBV9 and TRBJ2-1): DSGVTQTPKHLITATGQRVTLRCSPRSGDLSVYWYQQSLDQGLQFLIQYYNGEERAKGNILERFSAQQFPDLHSELNLSSLELGDSALYFCASSVFRGGSEQFFGPGTRLTVL.